This T cell receptor (beta chain) originates from a study of beta chain features in type 1 diabetes. The authors reverse transcribed all of the isolated RNA, so sequencing captured expressed TCRB transcripts. Profiled with immunoSEQ multiplex PCR; TCRdb holds only in-frame clones, not every one. The sample lists 680,000 or so clones, roughly 16% seen once, with about 0.097% in the top ten. V lost 3 bases and J lost 5; bases outside the gene matches: 6. The germline V gene has CDR1 SGHRS and CDR2 YFSETQ. CDR3 length: 14 amino acids. The source of this sequence is a man younger than 35 in good health. V usage is TRBV5-1 and J usage is TRBJ2-5; 8 nucleotides line up with TRBD2. Sequenced sample: naive CD4+ T cells from blood. The CDR3 DNA follows: TGCGCCAGCAGCTACTCGGGGGGGCCCGAGACCCAGTACTTC. Translated: CASSYSGGPETQYF.